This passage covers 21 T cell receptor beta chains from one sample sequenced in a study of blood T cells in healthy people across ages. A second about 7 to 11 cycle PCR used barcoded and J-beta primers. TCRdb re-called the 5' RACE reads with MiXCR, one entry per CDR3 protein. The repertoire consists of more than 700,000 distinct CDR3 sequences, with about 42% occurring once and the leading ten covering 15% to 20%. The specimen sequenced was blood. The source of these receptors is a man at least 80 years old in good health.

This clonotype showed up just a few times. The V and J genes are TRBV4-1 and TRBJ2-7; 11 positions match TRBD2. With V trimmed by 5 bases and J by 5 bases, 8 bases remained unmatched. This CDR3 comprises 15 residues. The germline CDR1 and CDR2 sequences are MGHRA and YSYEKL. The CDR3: CASSAGELAGDEQYF. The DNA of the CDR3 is TGCGCCAGCAGCGCGGGAGAACTAGCGGGAGACGAGCAGTACTTC.

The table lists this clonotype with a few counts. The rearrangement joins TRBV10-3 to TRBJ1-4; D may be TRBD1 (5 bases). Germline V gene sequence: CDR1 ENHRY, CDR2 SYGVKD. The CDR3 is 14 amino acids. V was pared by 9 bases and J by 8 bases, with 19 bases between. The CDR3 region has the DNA TGTGCCATTTCCAGGGACCGGGGAATGGAAAAACTGTTTTTT. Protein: CAISRDRGMEKLFF.

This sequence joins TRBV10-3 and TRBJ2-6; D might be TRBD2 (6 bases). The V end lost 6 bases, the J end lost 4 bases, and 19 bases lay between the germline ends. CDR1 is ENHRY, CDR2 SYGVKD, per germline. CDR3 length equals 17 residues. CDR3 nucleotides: TGTGCCATCAGCCTGGAGGGTGGGGGGTACGGGGCCAACGTCCTGACTTTC. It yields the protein CAISLEGGGYGANVLTF.

CDR3 bases: TGTGCCAGCAGTTTATTGGGCGGGGACTCCTACGAGCAGTACTTC. As protein: CASSLLGGDSYEQYF. The gene calls are TRBV28 and TRBJ2-7; D is possibly TRBD2 (6 bases). The CDR3 totals 15 residues. Trimming cost V 1 base and J 0 bases, with 10 bases left between them. The germline CDR1 and CDR2 sequences are MDHEN and SYDVKM.

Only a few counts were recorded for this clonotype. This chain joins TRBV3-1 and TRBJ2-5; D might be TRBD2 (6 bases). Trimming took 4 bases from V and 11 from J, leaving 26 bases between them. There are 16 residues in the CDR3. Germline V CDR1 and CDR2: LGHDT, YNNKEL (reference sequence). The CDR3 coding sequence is TGTGCCAGCAGCCCCGCCCAGGGACTCTACTACAATGAGCAGTACTTC. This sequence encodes CASSPAQGLYYNEQYF.

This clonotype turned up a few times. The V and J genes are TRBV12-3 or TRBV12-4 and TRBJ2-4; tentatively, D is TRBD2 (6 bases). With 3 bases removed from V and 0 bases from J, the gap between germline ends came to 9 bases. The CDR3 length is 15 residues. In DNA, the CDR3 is TGTGCCAGCAGTTTGCGGGATGGAGCCAAAAACATTCAGTACTTC. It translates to CASSLRDGAKNIQYF.

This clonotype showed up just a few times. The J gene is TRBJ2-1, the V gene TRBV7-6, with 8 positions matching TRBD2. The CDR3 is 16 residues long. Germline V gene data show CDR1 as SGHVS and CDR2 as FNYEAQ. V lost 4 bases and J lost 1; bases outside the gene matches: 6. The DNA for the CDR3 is TGTGCCAGCAGCTCGGGACCGGGAGGGTCCTACAATGAGCAGTTCTTC. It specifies CASSSGPGGSYNEQFF.

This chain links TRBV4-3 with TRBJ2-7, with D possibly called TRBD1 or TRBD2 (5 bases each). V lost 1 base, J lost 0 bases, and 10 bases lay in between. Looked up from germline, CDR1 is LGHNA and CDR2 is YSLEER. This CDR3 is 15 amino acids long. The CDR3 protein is CASSQGWGTSYEQYF. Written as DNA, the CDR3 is TGCGCCAGCAGCCAAGGATGGGGGACCTCCTACGAGCAGTACTTC.

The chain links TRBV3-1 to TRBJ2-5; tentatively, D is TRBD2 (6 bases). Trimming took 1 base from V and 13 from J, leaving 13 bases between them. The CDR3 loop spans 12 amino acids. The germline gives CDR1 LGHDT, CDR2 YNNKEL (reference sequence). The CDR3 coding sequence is TGTGCCAGCAGCCAAGTCACGGGAGCGGTGTACTTC. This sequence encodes CASSQVTGAVYF.

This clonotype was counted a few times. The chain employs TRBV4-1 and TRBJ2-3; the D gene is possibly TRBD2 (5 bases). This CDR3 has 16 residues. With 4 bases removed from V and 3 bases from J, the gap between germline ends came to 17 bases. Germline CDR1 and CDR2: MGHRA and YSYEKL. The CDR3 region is CASSPAGSVLTDTQYF. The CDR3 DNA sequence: TGCGCCAGCAGCCCCGCGGGTTCGGTTTTAACAGATACGCAGTATTTT.

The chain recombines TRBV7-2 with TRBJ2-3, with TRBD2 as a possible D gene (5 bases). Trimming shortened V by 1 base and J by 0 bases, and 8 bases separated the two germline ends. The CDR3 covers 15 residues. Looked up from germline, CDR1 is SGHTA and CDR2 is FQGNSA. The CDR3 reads CASSLGRTSTDTQYF. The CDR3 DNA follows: TGTGCCAGCAGCTTAGGACGGACTAGCACAGATACGCAGTATTTT. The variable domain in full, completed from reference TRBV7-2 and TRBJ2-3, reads GAGVSQSPSNKVTEKGKDVELRCDPISGHTALYWYRQSLGQGLEFLIYFQGNSAPDKSGLPSDRFSAERTGGSVSTLTIQRTQQEDSAVYLCASSLGRTSTDTQYFGPGTRLTVL.

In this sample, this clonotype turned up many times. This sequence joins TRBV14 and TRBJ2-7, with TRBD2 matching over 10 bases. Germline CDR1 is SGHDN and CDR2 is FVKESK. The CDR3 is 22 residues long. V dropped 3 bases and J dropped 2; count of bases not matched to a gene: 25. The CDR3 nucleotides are TGTGCCAGCAGCCACGCTCTACTTCGTCCGGGACTAGCGATCCAAATCACCTACGAGCAGTACTTC. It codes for CASSHALLRPGLAIQITYEQYF.

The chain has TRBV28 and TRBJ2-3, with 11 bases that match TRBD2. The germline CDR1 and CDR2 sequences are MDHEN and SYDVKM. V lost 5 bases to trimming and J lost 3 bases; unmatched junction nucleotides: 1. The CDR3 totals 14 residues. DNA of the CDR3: TGTGCCAGCAGTGCTAGCGGGGGGACAGATACGCAGTATTTT. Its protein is CASSASGGTDTQYF. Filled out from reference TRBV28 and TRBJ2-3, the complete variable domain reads DVKVTQSSRYLVKRTGEKVFLECVQDMDHENMFWYRQDPGLGLRLIYFSYDVKMKEKGDIPEGYSVSREKKERFSLILESASTNQTSMYLCASSASGGTDTQYFGPGTRLTVL.

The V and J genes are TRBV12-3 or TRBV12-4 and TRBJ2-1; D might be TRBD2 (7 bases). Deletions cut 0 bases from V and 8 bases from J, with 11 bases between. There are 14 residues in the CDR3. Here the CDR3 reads CASSLAGGLHEQFF. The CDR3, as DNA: TGTGCCAGCAGTTTAGCGGGGGGGCTTCATGAGCAGTTCTTC.

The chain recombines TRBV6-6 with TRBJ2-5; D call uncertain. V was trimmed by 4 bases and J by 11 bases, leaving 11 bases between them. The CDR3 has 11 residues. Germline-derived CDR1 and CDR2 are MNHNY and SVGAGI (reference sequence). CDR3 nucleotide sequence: TGTGCCAGCAGTTTGGAAGGCATGCAGTACTTC. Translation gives CASSLEGMQYF.

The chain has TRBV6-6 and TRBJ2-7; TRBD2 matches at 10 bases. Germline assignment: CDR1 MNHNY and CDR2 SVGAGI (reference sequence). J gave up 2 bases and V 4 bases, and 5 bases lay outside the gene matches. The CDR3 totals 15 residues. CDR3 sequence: CASSSGLAAAYEQYF. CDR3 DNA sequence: TGTGCCAGCAGTTCCGGACTAGCGGCCGCCTACGAGCAGTACTTC.

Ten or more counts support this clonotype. Written as DNA, the CDR3 is TGTGCCAGCAGCCAAGATCTTGGGACCGGGGCCAACGTCCTGACTTTC. It yields the protein CASSQDLGTGANVLTF. The rearrangement uses TRBV3-1 and TRBJ2-6; either TRBD1 or TRBD2 may supply D (5 bases each). This CDR3 contains 16 residues. CDR1 and CDR2 (germline): LGHDT, YNNKEL (reference sequence). The germline V and J ends were trimmed by 0 bases and 4 bases, with 10 bases remaining between them.

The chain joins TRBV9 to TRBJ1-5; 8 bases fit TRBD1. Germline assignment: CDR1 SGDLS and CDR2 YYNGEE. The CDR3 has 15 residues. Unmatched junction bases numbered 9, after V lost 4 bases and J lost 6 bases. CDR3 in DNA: TGTGCCAGCAGCATAGGACAGGGCAGGGGTCAGCCCCAGCATTTT. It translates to CASSIGQGRGQPQHF.

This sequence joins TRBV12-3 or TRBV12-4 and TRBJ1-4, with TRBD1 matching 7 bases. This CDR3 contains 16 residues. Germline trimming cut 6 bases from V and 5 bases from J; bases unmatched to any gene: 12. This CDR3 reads CASREGQLLQNEKLFF. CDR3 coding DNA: TGTGCCAGCAGGGAGGGACAGTTACTCCAGAATGAAAAACTGTTTTTT.

The CDR3 nucleotides read TGTGCCAGCAGTGAAACAGGGTCCCCACTCAATGAGCAGTTCTTC. As protein: CASSETGSPLNEQFF. V gene TRBV6-1 combines with J gene TRBJ2-1; maybe TRBD1 (6 bases). Germline values: CDR1 MNHNS, CDR2 SASEGT. Trimming stripped 2 bases from V and 6 bases from J, with 14 bases between. The CDR3 has 15 amino acids.

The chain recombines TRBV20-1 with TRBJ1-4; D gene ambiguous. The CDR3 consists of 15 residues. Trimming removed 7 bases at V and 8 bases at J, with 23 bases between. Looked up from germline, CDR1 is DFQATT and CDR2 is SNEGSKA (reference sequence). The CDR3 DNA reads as TGCAGTGTTGGAGACCCGGACTTTCATCGGGAAAAACTGTTTTTT. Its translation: CSVGDPDFHREKLFF.